The clone carrying this T cell receptor (beta chain) was seen at least ten times. The time point here: sample taken at primary tumor resection. From tumor, nontumor lung or frozen PBMC, whole RNA was taken unsorted for sequencing. The sample is drawn from a study of spatial heterogeneity in lung cancer. The CDR3 has 17 amino acids. CDR1 DFQATT and CDR2 SNEGSKA come from the germline V gene (reference sequence). Trimming shortened V by 0 bases and J by 1 base, and 18 bases separated the two germline ends. Using its own MiXCR run on the 5' RACE reads, TCRdb lists one record per CDR3 protein. The sample consists of tens of thousands of distinct CDR3 sequences, roughly 4.5% of them appearing once.

This TCR was sampled from a male donor with early-stage non-small cell lung cancer. The V and J genes are TRBV20-1 and TRBJ1-1; D might be TRBD1 (5 bases). The sequences come from PBMCs, collected at surgery. The CDR3 region has the DNA TGCAGTGCTAGAGATGATTTGGGCAGGGCGGGGAACACTGAAGCTTTCTTT. It yields the protein CSARDDLGRAGNTEAFF.